This T cell receptor beta chain was retrieved from a study of blood T cell repertoires in COVID-19. Study details: Material from acute and convalescent COVID-19 was sourced from the United States, Italy and Spain. T cells, B-cell-depleted T cells, or PBMCs provided the cDNA or gDNA that served as material.

The V end was cut by 5 bases, the J end by 1 base, with 18 bases between. Germline values: CDR1 MNHEY, CDR2 SMNVEV (reference sequence). The CDR3 sequence is 17 residues long. Method: immunoSEQ multiplex PCR; TCRdb's copy keeps in-frame clones and lacks some. The sample shows approximately 240,000 clones, approximately 86% of them seen only once. The material sequenced was peripheral blood. The TCR comes from a human donor in a cohort sampled during active COVID-19. The chain uses TRBV27 and TRBJ1-5, with a weak D call TRBD1 (5 bases). CDR3 nucleotides: TGTGCCAGCAGTCCCGAAGGGTGGGGCAGAAGCAATCAGCCCCAGCATTTT. This encodes CASSPEGWGRSNQPQHF.